The 28 T cell receptor beta chains below come from one sample, sequenced in a study of CD8 T cells in ankylosing spondylitis. Using its own MiXCR run on the 5' RACE reads, TCRdb lists one record per CDR3 protein. The data show approximately 210,000 distinct CDR3 sequences, roughly 13% seen once. Source material: blood, either unsorted or a sorted T cell fraction (not recorded which). Every receptor here comes from a male donor with ankylosing spondylitis or in good health (not recorded which).

This clonotype was seen only a few times. The chain is built from TRBV16 and TRBJ2-2; D possibly uses TRBD1 or TRBD2 (5 bases each). V was shortened by 8 bases and J by 4 bases, with 20 bases between the two germline ends. The germline V gene has CDR1 KGHSY and CDR2 FQNENV. The CDR3 sequence is 16 residues long. The chain's CDR3 is CASRDRLLEGTGELFF. CDR3 nucleotide sequence: TGTGCCAGCCGGGACCGACTTCTCGAAGGCACCGGGGAGCTGTTTTTT.

The chain employs TRBV27 and TRBJ2-7; perhaps TRBD2 as D (6 bases). V was cut by 3 bases and J by 0 bases, with 9 bases left in between. CDR1 and CDR2 (germline): MNHEY, SMNVEV (reference sequence). The CDR3 spans 14 residues. The DNA for the CDR3 is TGTGCCAGCAGTTTTGGGGGGATCTCCTACGAGCAGTACTTC. Its translation: CASSFGGISYEQYF.

This clonotype was detected only a few times. The rearrangement joins TRBV19 to TRBJ2-7, with D perhaps TRBD1 (6 bases). The CDR3 sequence is 13 residues long. Between the trimmed V and J ends, which lost 4 bases and 3 bases, there was a span of 10 bases. Germline values: CDR1 LNHDA, CDR2 SQIVND (reference sequence). The CDR3 sequence: CASSNEGGYEQYF. CDR3 in DNA: TGTGCCAGTAGTAATGAAGGGGGCTACGAGCAGTACTTC.

V usage is TRBV12-3 or TRBV12-4 and J usage is TRBJ2-4, with D possibly being TRBD1 or TRBD2 (5 bases each). The CDR3 contains 12 residues. V was pared by 9 bases and J by 7 bases, with 13 bases between. CDR3 sequence (DNA): TGTGCCAGTAGTAGAGGGACGAACATTCAGTACTTC. Translated, it gives CASSRGTNIQYF.

This clonotype was seen a handful of times. V is TRBV12-3 or TRBV12-4 and J is TRBJ1-1, with a tentative D call TRBD1 (6 bases). The CDR3 spans 14 residues. Trimming shortened V by 6 bases and J by 6 bases, and 17 bases separated the two germline ends. CDR3 amino acids: CASSTGNVWAEAFF. The CDR3 DNA follows: TGTGCCAGCAGCACAGGGAACGTTTGGGCTGAAGCTTTCTTT.

The sample holds many counts of this clonotype. The chain has TRBV4-1 and TRBJ2-2; D not certain. Germline V gene sequence: CDR1 MGHRA, CDR2 YSYEKL. Trimming shortened V by 6 bases and J by 6 bases, and 14 bases separated the two germline ends. The CDR3 runs to 14 residues. CDR3 protein: CASRGLLGAGELFF. In DNA, the CDR3 is TGCGCCAGCAGGGGATTGTTAGGCGCCGGGGAGCTGTTTTTT.

The chain recombines TRBV7-9 with TRBJ2-1; 10 bases map to TRBD2. The CDR3 consists of 16 residues. Germline V gene data show CDR1 as SEHNR and CDR2 as FQNEAQ (reference sequence). Losses at the gene ends were 2 bases for V and 8 bases for J; bases not matched to a gene: 9. CDR3: CASSLLAGAGRDEQFF. The DNA of the CDR3 is TGTGCCAGCAGCTTACTAGCGGGAGCAGGGAGAGATGAGCAGTTCTTC.

The V and J genes are TRBV20-1 and TRBJ2-7; D uncertain. V dropped 0 bases and J dropped 0 bases, with 12 bases sitting between them. Germline V gene sequence: CDR1 DFQATT, CDR2 SNEGSKA (reference sequence). The CDR3 is 15 amino acids. CDR3 amino acids: CSARDRSVSSYEQYF. DNA of the CDR3: TGCAGTGCTAGAGATCGGTCGGTAAGCTCCTACGAGCAGTACTTC.

To note about this clonotype: One junction end does not reproduce the germline sequence, and a read error may be involved. The V gene is TRBV6-1, the J gene TRBJ2-4; TRBD1 matches 9 bases. CDR1 MNHNS and CDR2 SASEGT come from the germline V gene. This CDR3 spans 15 amino acids. The CDR3 DNA reads as TGTGCCAGCAGCAGGGACAGGGCCGGCAAAAACATACAGTACTTC. The encoded protein is CASSRDRAGKNIQYF.

The chain recombines TRBV5-1 with TRBJ2-1; 7 bases fit TRBD1. The V segment lost 3 bases and the J segment 1 base; nucleotides outside the gene matches: 10. The length of the CDR3 is 17 residues. The V gene's germline CDR1 is SGHRS and CDR2 YFSETQ. CDR3: CASSSRDSSFSYNEQFF. The CDR3 DNA follows: TGCGCCAGCAGCTCCCGGGACAGTTCTTTTTCCTACAATGAGCAGTTCTTC.

This clonotype has a handful of counts. The chain employs TRBV27 and TRBJ2-1, with 9 bases lining up with TRBD2. CDR3 length: 14 residues. V shed 8 bases, J shed 4 bases, and the junction held 6 bases outside the gene matches. Germline V gene lookup returns CDR1 MNHEY and CDR2 SMNVEV (reference sequence). The CDR3 nucleotides are TGTGCCAGCGCCTCGGCGGGAGGGTACAATGAGCAGTTCTTC. Its protein is CASASAGGYNEQFF.

This clonotype appeared many times. This chain joins TRBV12-3 or TRBV12-4 and TRBJ2-7, with D possibly being TRBD1 (5 bases). V lost 8 bases and J 1 base, leaving 9 bases between the germline ends. CDR3 size: 12 residues. DNA for the CDR3: TGTGCCAGCCTGGGGCTTTCCTACGAGCAGTACTTC. Translation: CASLGLSYEQYF.

V and J are TRBV29-1 and TRBJ2-4; 7 bases line up with TRBD2. CDR3 size: 14 residues. V was pared by 4 bases and J by 6 bases, with 9 bases of the junction left unmatched. Germline V gene lookup returns CDR1 SQVTM and CDR2 ANQGSEA. The CDR3 sequence: CSVGEGLEGNIQYF. The CDR3, as DNA: TGCAGCGTTGGGGAGGGGCTTGAGGGAAACATTCAGTACTTC.

This clonotype was observed a few times. V is TRBV27 and J is TRBJ1-1; D ambiguous. Germline CDR1 MNHEY, CDR2 SMNVEV (reference sequence). The CDR3 is 13 amino acids. V lost 4 bases and J lost 3, with 9 bases in between. CDR3 DNA sequence: TGTGCCAGCAGTTCATCCGTCGACACTGAAGCTTTCTTT. It encodes CASSSSVDTEAFF.

This clonotype was counted between two and nine times. V is TRBV6-1 and J is TRBJ2-2; TRBD1 matches at 7 bases. The germline V gene has CDR1 MNHNS and CDR2 SASEGT. The V segment lost 3 bases and the J segment 7 bases; nucleotides outside the gene matches: 14. The CDR3 runs to 17 residues. The CDR3 DNA is TGTGCCAGCAGTGACCTGACAGGGATCATTAACCGCGGGGAGCTGTTTTTT. It translates to CASSDLTGIINRGELFF.

This clonotype appeared a few times. The CDR3 is CASSLEGYYEQYF. CDR3 DNA: TGTGCCAGCAGCTTGGAGGGATACTACGAGCAGTACTTC. This chain joins TRBV5-6 and TRBJ2-7, with unresolved D. Germline CDR1 reads SGHDT; CDR2 reads YYEEEE. The CDR3 is 13 amino acids. V lost 0 bases to trimming and J lost 3 bases, with 7 bases between them.

The V and J genes are TRBV27 and TRBJ2-6, with D possibly matching TRBD2 (6 bases). The length of the CDR3 is 15 residues. Per germline, CDR1 MNHEY and CDR2 SMNVEV (reference sequence). Trimming left V 6 bases short and J 0 bases short, with 9 bases between. CDR3 bases: TGTGCCAGCAGCTACGGGGGCTCTGGGGCCAACGTCCTGACTTTC. This encodes CASSYGGSGANVLTF.

The chain carries TRBV6-1 and TRBJ2-2, with TRBD1 matching over 9 bases. From germline, CDR1 is MNHNS and CDR2 SASEGT. There are 15 residues in the CDR3. V lost 2 bases to trimming and J lost 6 bases; unmatched junction nucleotides: 4. The DNA of the CDR3 is TGTGCCAGCAGTGAAACGACAGGGGGGGCCGGGGAGCTGTTTTTT. Translated, it gives CASSETTGGAGELFF.

This clonotype was seen only a few times. V gene TRBV4-2 combines with J gene TRBJ2-3; D tentatively reads TRBD1 or TRBD2 (5 bases each). The CDR3 is made up of 17 amino acids. The germline gives CDR1 LGHNA, CDR2 YNFKEQ. Trimming pared 2 bases from V and 0 bases from J, leaving 15 bases between. The CDR3 DNA follows: TGTGCCAGCAGCCAATTCATGGGGGTAACTAGCACAGATACGCAGTATTTT. It translates to CASSQFMGVTSTDTQYF.

The rearrangement links TRBV5-6 to TRBJ2-7, with D perhaps being TRBD1 or TRBD2 (5 bases each). The CDR3 runs 13 residues. Germline V CDR1 and CDR2: SGHDT, YYEEEE. The V and J ends lost 4 bases and 4 bases respectively, with 12 bases between them. The CDR3 sequence: CASSVGALYEQYF. The DNA for the CDR3 is TGTGCCAGCAGCGTCGGGGCCCTTTACGAGCAGTACTTC. The full variable domain, completed using reference TRBV5-6 and TRBJ2-7, is DAGVTQSPTHLIKTRGQQVTLRCSPKSGHDTVSWYQQALGQGPQFIFQYYEEEERQRGNFPDRFSGHQFPNYSSELNVNALLLGDSALYLCASSVGALYEQYFGPGTRLTVT.

This clonotype was seen more than once but under ten times. CDR3 in amino acids: CASSLTSGGAEETQYF. CDR3 DNA sequence: TGCGCCAGCAGCCTCACTAGCGGGGGGGCGGAGGAGACCCAGTACTTC. This chain links TRBV4-1 with TRBJ2-5; 13 bases fit TRBD2. The CDR3 extends over 16 amino acids. Germline CDR1 is MGHRA and CDR2 is YSYEKL. Trimming removed 4 bases from V and 5 bases from J; junction bases left unmatched: 7.

The J gene is TRBJ2-1, the V gene TRBV29-1; TRBD1 agrees at 7 bases. J gave up 7 bases and V 7 bases, and 13 bases lay outside the gene matches. This CDR3 is 14 amino acids long. Germline assignment: CDR1 SQVTM and CDR2 ANQGSEA. DNA of the CDR3: TGCAGCGCCGTCTCGGCAGGGGGAAGGAATGAGCAGTTCTTC. Translating it yields CSAVSAGGRNEQFF.

This clonotype was counted between two and nine times. The rearrangement joins TRBV12-3 or TRBV12-4 to TRBJ2-5, with 8 bases identical to TRBD1. Germline trimming cut 6 bases from V and 10 bases from J; bases unmatched to any gene: 10. This CDR3 region has 13 residues. The CDR3 region has the DNA TGTGCCAGCAGGGCCCCCGAACAGGGGGACCAGTACTTC. Its protein is CASRAPEQGDQYF.

This chain uses TRBV27 with TRBJ2-1; 11 nucleotides align to TRBD2. CDR3 size: 16 residues. Germline CDR1 reads MNHEY; CDR2 reads SMNVEV (reference sequence). With 7 bases clipped from V and 0 bases from J, the junction kept 5 bases outside the gene matches. CDR3: CASIVAGGSSYNEQFF. The CDR3 region has the DNA TGTGCCAGCATAGTAGCGGGAGGGAGCTCCTACAATGAGCAGTTCTTC.

This clonotype was detected only a few times. The chain recombines TRBV5-5 with TRBJ2-5, with D possibly matching TRBD2 (5 bases). This CDR3 comprises 13 residues. Between the trimmed V and J ends, which lost 6 bases and 5 bases, there was a span of 14 bases. Germline CDR1 and CDR2: SGHKS and YYEKEE (reference sequence). The CDR3 DNA reads as TGTGCCAGCACCTCCGGACTGGCCGAGACCCAGTACTTC. As protein: CASTSGLAETQYF.

The rearrangement uses TRBV5-1 and TRBJ2-1; D is uncertain. Germline lookup yields CDR1 SGHRS and CDR2 YFSETQ. V was shortened by 7 bases and J by 4 bases, with 18 bases between the two germline ends. CDR3 length: 15 residues. The CDR3 nucleotides are TGCGCCAGCGGCGGAGAGAAAAGTTCGTACAATGAGCAGTTCTTC. Translating gives CASGGEKSSYNEQFF.

The rearrangement joins TRBV5-1 to TRBJ1-1, with 10 positions matching TRBD1. Unmatched junction bases numbered 6, after V lost 7 bases and J lost 0 bases. Germline lookup yields CDR1 SGHRS and CDR2 YFSETQ. The CDR3 totals 15 residues. CDR3 region: CASGTGDSMNTEAFF. The CDR3 coding sequence is TGCGCCAGCGGGACAGGGGATTCAATGAACACTGAAGCTTTCTTT. Full variable domain (remainder filled in from reference TRBV5-1 and TRBJ1-1): KAGVTQTPRYLIKTRGQQVTLSCSPISGHRSVSWYQQTPGQGLQFLFEYFSETQRNKGNFPGRFSGRQFSNSRSEMNVSTLELGDSALYLCASGTGDSMNTEAFFGQGTRLTVV.

The rearrangement joins TRBV5-1 to TRBJ2-5, with 11 positions matching TRBD2. V gave up 4 bases and J gave up 4 bases; unmatched junction bases: 6. The CDR3 runs 15 residues. The germline V gene encodes CDR1 SGHRS and CDR2 YFSETQ. For the CDR3, the DNA is TGCGCCAGCAGCCGGGGGACTAGCGGACGAGAGACCCAGTACTTC. Residues: CASSRGTSGRETQYF. Based on the CDR3 plus reference TRBV5-1 and TRBJ2-5, the full variable domain is KAGVTQTPRYLIKTRGQQVTLSCSPISGHRSVSWYQQTPGQGLQFLFEYFSETQRNKGNFPGRFSGRQFSNSRSEMNVSTLELGDSALYLCASSRGTSGRETQYFGPGTRLLVL.